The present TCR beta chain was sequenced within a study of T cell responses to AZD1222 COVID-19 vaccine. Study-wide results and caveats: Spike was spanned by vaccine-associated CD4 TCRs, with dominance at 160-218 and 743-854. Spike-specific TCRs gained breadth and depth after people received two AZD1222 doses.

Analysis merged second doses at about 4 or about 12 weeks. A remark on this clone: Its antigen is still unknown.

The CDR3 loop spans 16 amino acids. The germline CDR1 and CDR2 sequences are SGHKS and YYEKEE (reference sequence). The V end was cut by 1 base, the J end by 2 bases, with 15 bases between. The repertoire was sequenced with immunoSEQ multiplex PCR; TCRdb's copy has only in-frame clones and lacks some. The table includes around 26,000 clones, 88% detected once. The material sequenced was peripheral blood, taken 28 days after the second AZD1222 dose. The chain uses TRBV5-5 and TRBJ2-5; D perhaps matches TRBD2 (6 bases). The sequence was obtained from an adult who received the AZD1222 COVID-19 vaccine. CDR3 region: CASSLSSGAGQETQYF. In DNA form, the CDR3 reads TGTGCCAGCAGCTTGAGTTCTGGCGCGGGACAAGAGACCCAGTACTTC.